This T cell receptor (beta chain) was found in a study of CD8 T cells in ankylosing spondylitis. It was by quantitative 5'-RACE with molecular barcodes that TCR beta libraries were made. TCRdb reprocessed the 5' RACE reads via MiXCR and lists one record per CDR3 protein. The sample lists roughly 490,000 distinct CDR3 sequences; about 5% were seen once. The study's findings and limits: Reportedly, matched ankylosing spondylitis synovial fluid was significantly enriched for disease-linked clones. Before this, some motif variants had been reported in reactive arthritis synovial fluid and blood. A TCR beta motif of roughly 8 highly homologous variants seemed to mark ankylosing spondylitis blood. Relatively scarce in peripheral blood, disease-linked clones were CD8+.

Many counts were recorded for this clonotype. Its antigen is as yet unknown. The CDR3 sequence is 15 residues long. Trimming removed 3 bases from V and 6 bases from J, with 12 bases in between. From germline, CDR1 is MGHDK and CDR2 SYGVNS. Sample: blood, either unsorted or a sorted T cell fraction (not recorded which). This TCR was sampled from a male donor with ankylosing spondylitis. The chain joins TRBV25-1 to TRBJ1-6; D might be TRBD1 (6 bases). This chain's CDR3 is CASSDHRVPNSPLHF. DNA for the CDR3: TGTGCCAGCAGTGACCACAGGGTCCCTAATTCACCCCTCCACTTT.